The clone carrying this TCR beta chain has just a few counts. Its specificity is unknown. Isolation of naive CD8 T cells was achieved by sorting on a CD8+CD4-CCR7+CD45RA+ phenotype. MiXCR, applied by TCRdb to the PCR reads, yields one record per CDR3 protein. The data hold 490,000 or so distinct CDR3 sequences, with around 23% observed a single time. Germline values: CDR1 ENHRY, CDR2 SYGVKD. There are 13 residues in the CDR3. Trimming at V came to 2 bases and at J to 4 bases, leaving 2 bases not matched to a gene. This entry belongs to a study of molecular identifiers for immune sequencing clone quantification. Broader study findings: Highly expanded clones may be undercounted when identical TCR molecules share barcodes.

This rearrangement joins TRBV10-3 to TRBJ2-7; 7 nucleotides align to TRBD2. This TCR derives from a human donor in good health. Some libraries in this study had Jurkat cell RNA spiked in. Sequencing input: naive CD8+ T cells from blood, with Jurkat cell RNA spiked in. Subset indicated: FACS-sorted CD8+CD4-CCR7+CD45RA+ naive T cells. In DNA form, the CDR3 reads TGTGCCATCAGTGAGCACGGGGGGTACGAGCAGTACTTC. This gives the protein CAISEHGGYEQYF.